Reported below is one T cell receptor beta chain. Only in-frame clones appear in the TCRdb table, and some are missing; sequencing was by immunoSEQ multiplex PCR. The sample lists about 47,000 clones, about 90% occurring once. The sample belongs to a study of blood T cell repertoires in COVID-19. Study details: Samples taken during acute and convalescent COVID-19 were collected in the United States, Italy and Spain.

This CDR3 region has 15 residues. The ends lost 6 bases at V and 2 bases at J; junction bases unmatched: 8. Per the germline V gene, CDR1 is SGHKS and CDR2 is YYEKEE (reference sequence). V is TRBV5-5 and J is TRBJ1-2; 9 nucleotides line up with TRBD1. The receptor's source is a man between 65 and 85 years old with active COVID-19. Sequencing was performed on peripheral blood. The chain's CDR3 is CASKKGQGRNYGYTF. The CDR3 nucleotides are TGTGCCAGCAAAAAAGGACAGGGGAGAAACTATGGCTACACCTTC. Together with reference TRBV5-5 and TRBJ1-2, the CDR3 gives the full variable domain: DAGVTQSPTHLIKTRGQQVTLRCSPISGHKSVSWYQQVLGQGPQFIFQYYEKEERGRGNFPDRFSARQFPNYSSELNVNALLLGDSALYLCASKKGQGRNYGYTFGSGTRLTVV.